What follows are 9 T cell receptor beta chains derived from one specimen sequenced in a study of circulating CD8 cells and anti-PD-1 response in melanoma (dated by TCRdb to 2019 to 2021). TCRdb names NextSeq 500 as the instrument used. TCR libraries were prepared from around 14 ng of total RNA with the QIAseq Immune Repertoire RNA Library Kit, Human TCR Panel. In TCRdb, the public reads were trimmed at Q25 with fastp and aligned with MiXCR, with productive beta chains retained. One record per CDR3 amino acid sequence lists the most common genes and DNA. For this sample the table gives over a thousand distinct CDR3 sequences, of which roughly 6.2% were detected only once. The ten largest clones represent 11% of the sample. Using a BD FACSAria II cell sorter, four subsets defined by PD-1 and/or TIGIT were sorted from live CD3+CD8+TCRalphabeta+ cells. The sample consisted of CD8+ T cells from PBMCs, taken at baseline or after one month of anti-PD-1 therapy (not recorded which). The source is a human donor with melanoma.

This clonotype ranks as large. This chain connects TRBV9 to TRBJ2-1; either TRBD1 or TRBD2 may supply D (6 bases each). CDR3 length: 13 residues. Germline CDR1 is SGDLS and CDR2 is YYNGEE. V gave up 0 bases and J gave up 9 bases, with 10 bases separating them. This CDR3 is CASSVVGGGEQFF. DNA for the CDR3: TGTGCCAGCAGCGTAGTAGGGGGAGGTGAGCAGTTCTTC.

By its share, this clonotype is large. Here the CDR3 reads CASESGGPGTGELFF. The CDR3 region has the DNA TGTGCCAGCGAAAGCGGGGGGCCAGGAACCGGGGAGCTGTTTTTT. The V gene is TRBV5-4, the J gene TRBJ2-2, with 9 positions matching TRBD2. Trimming at V came to 7 bases and at J to 5 bases, leaving 9 bases not matched to a gene. CDR1 is SGHNT and CDR2 is YYREEE in the germline V gene (reference sequence). The length of the CDR3 is 15 residues.

In this sample, this clonotype is large. V and J are TRBV6-6 and TRBJ2-3, with a tentative D call TRBD2 (6 bases). The ends were cut back, 2 bases at V and 3 bases at J, with 12 bases in the middle. Germline V gene lookup returns CDR1 MNHNY and CDR2 SVGAGI (reference sequence). This CDR3 has 15 amino acids. CDR3 DNA sequence: TGTGCCAGCAGTTACCTAGCGAAGAGGACAGATACGCAGTATTTT. This codes for CASSYLAKRTDTQYF.

The chain is built from TRBV7-2 and TRBJ1-4, with D unresolved. The CDR3 runs 13 residues. V lost 0 bases, J lost 8 bases, and 7 bases lay in between. Germline lookup yields CDR1 SGHTA and CDR2 FQGNSA. Written as DNA, the CDR3 is TGTGCCAGCAGCTTAGCGGTTCGAGAAAAACTGTTTTTT. Translation gives CASSLAVREKLFF. Drawing the rest from reference TRBV7-2 and TRBJ1-4, the complete variable domain is GAGVSQSPSNKVTEKGKDVELRCDPISGHTALYWYRQSLGQGLEFLIYFQGNSAPDKSGLPSDRFSAERTGGSVSTLTIQRTQQEDSAVYLCASSLAVREKLFFGSGTQLSVL.

By frequency in the sample, this clonotype is large (0.1 to 1%). DNA of the CDR3: TGTGCCAGCAGCCTTTACGCGAGATACAATGAGCAGTTCTTC. It specifies CASSLYARYNEQFF. V gene TRBV28 combines with J gene TRBJ2-1, with D unclear. This CDR3 is 14 amino acids long. Germline lookup yields CDR1 MDHEN and CDR2 SYDVKM. V lost 6 bases and J lost 4, with 13 bases in between.

This clonotype was seen only a few times. This chain links TRBV7-9 with TRBJ1-2; 7 bases fit TRBD1. Germline CDR1 reads SEHNR; CDR2 reads FQNEAQ (reference sequence). Trimming cost V 7 bases and J 3 bases; bases outside gene matches: 5. The CDR3 is 13 amino acids. CDR3 nucleotide sequence: TGTGCCAGCAATTTTCAGGGGGACTATGGCTACACCTTC. Translating it yields CASNFQGDYGYTF.

The J gene is TRBJ2-3, the V gene TRBV6-4, with TRBD2 matching 9 bases. CDR1 and CDR2 from the germline V gene are MRHNA and SNTAGT. After removal of 2 bases from V and 3 bases from J, the junction contained 0 bases not matched to a gene. The CDR3 contains 14 residues. CDR3 coding DNA: TGTGCCAGCAGTGACAGCGGGGGGACAGATACGCAGTATTTT. Translation: CASSDSGGTDTQYF.

This clonotype was counted only a few times. A much larger clone sits a single nucleotide away, making a read error possible. This chain joins TRBV6-6 and TRBJ2-3; D gene unclear. The J call may be faulty, since TRBJ1-5 better matches the DNA end. The CDR3 runs to 11 residues. The germline V gene encodes CDR1 MNHNY and CDR2 SVGAGI (reference sequence). This CDR3 is CASSWGDTQHF. CDR3 bases: TGTGCCAGCAGTTGGGGAGATACGCAGCATTTT.

By share of the sample, this clonotype is medium-sized. This chain links TRBV4-1 with TRBJ2-3, with D possibly matching TRBD2 (5 bases). Deletions cut 0 bases from V and 4 bases from J, with 17 bases between. The CDR3 is made up of 17 amino acids. The germline CDR1 and CDR2 sequences are MGHRA and YSYEKL. The CDR3 protein is CASSQDDYQTFSDTQYF. The CDR3 DNA sequence: TGCGCCAGCAGCCAAGACGACTATCAGACTTTCTCAGATACGCAGTATTTT.